The rows below give T cell receptor beta chains drawn from one sample of a study of T cell responses to AZD1222 COVID-19 vaccine. Measured with immunoSEQ multiplex PCR; TCRdb has only the in-frame clones, and not every one. The sample contains approximately 110,000 clones, under 90% of which appear only once. The material was peripheral blood, obtained on day 0 of AZD1222 vaccination. The receptors were sampled from an adult in good health. CDR3s include the opening cysteine and the closing phenylalanine or tryptophan. Each record gives: CDR3 DNA, CDR3 protein, V gene, J gene, clone size, D gene. The D gene is left open where the match is weak. Only part of the rows carry a size: once, few, many, or a class if the clone is expanded.

TGTGCCAGCAGCCACTGGACTTGGGAGGCGTCCACCGGGGAGCTGTTTTTT	CASSHWTWEASTGELFF	TRBV3-1/TRBV3-2	TRBJ2-2	.	.
TGTGCCAGCTCGCCGACAGGGGGCTCCTACGAGCAGTACTTC	CASSPTGGSYEQYF	TRBV18	TRBJ2-7	.	TRBD1
TGTGCCAGCAGGGCTACCCAGGGAGGTGGCTACACCTTC	CASRATQGGGYTF	TRBV6-5	TRBJ1-2	.	.
TGTGCCTGGGGCCAGCGGGCCTATAATTCACCCCTCCACTTT	CAWGQRAYNSPLHF	TRBV30	TRBJ1-6	.	.
TGTGCTAGTGGTTTGGTTAACAGCCGAGGTGAAAAACTGTTTTTT	CASGLVNSRGEKLFF	TRBV12-5	TRBJ1-4	.	.
TGTGCCATCAGTGAGACTGAAGGGGCCTATGGCTACACCTTC	CAISETEGAYGYTF	TRBV10-3	TRBJ1-2	.	.
TGTGCCAGCAGTTCCGGCAATGAGCAGTTCTTC	CASSSGNEQFF	TRBV28	TRBJ2-1	.	.
TGTGCCAGCAGTTTATGGGTGTCTGAAGCTTTCTTT	CASSLWVSEAFF	TRBV28	TRBJ1-1	.	.
TGTGCCAGCAGCTTAGTCATGTATGACATTCAGTACTTC	CASSLVMYDIQYF	TRBV7-2	TRBJ2-4	.	.
TGTGCCAGCAGCTTAGAGGTACGGACCACACTCTATGGCTACACCTTC	CASSLEVRTTLYGYTF	TRBV7-9	TRBJ1-2	.	.
TGTGCCAGCTCACCTACCGAGGCCGTTTATGGAAACACCATATATTTT	CASSPTEAVYGNTIYF	TRBV18	TRBJ1-3	once	.
TGTGCCAGTAGGCCTTCCCCAGGCGAGACCCAGTACTTC	CASRPSPGETQYF	TRBV19	TRBJ2-5	.	.
TGTGCCACCAGTGATGGGTATAGAAATGAGCAGTTCTTC	CATSDGYRNEQFF	TRBV24-1	TRBJ2-1	.	.
TGTGCCAGCAGCCTTAAAGGGGGGTCCTACGAGCAGTACTTC	CASSLKGGSYEQYF	TRBV13	TRBJ2-7	.	.